The sequence of this T cell receptor beta chain was determined in a study of T cells in localized non-small cell lung cancer. General observations from the study: Higher blood T cell density went with longer overall survival. Of the tissues analyzed, uninvolved adjacent lung showed maximal T cell clonality, greater than tumor.

This clone occurred a few times. No antigen is known for it. Data came from immunoSEQ multiplex PCR; TCRdb stores just in-frame clones and leaves some out. The sample lists more than 850 clones, 20% to 25% occurring once. Germline lookup yields CDR1 WSHSY and CDR2 SAAADI. This CDR3 has 14 amino acids. Trimming stripped 0 bases from V and 6 bases from J, with 11 bases between. The gene calls are TRBV10-2 and TRBJ1-1; the D gene is possibly TRBD1 (5 bases). This clonotype originated in a female donor at least 60 years old with stage I lung adenocarcinoma. The sample here was normal lung tissue next to the tumor, taken before any cancer treatment. CDR3 residues: CASSESSGSPEAFF. The CDR3 region has the DNA TGCGCCAGCAGTGAGTCATCAGGGTCCCCTGAAGCTTTCTTT.